The following is a T cell receptor (beta chain) sequence with its context. The data derive from a study of blood T cell repertoires in COVID-19. Study at large: Spain, Italy and the United States supplied samples that represented acute and convalescent COVID-19. Sources were T cells, B-cell-depleted T cells, or PBMCs; the material itself was cDNA or gDNA.

The authors' processing: Amplification of reference gene primers was used by the study to estimate nucleated cell counts. Produced via immunoSEQ multiplex PCR; TCRdb's table is partial and in-frame only. The V and J calls and clone size are taken from that table; D and trimming were inferred from the DNA. The sample yields 110,000 to 150,000 clones, around 90% seen once. This CDR3 is 15 amino acids long. V was pared by 0 bases and J by 0 bases, with 9 bases between. Per germline, CDR1 SGHRS and CDR2 YFSETQ. Material for sequencing was peripheral blood. This chain uses TRBV5-1 with TRBJ1-1; D is perhaps TRBD1 (5 bases). This sequence was found in a man aged 70 or older with acute or convalescent COVID-19. The CDR3 sequence is CASSLDRGMNTEAFF. The CDR3 DNA reads TGCGCCAGCAGCTTGGATCGGGGGATGAACACTGAAGCTTTCTTT. Drawing the rest from reference TRBV5-1 and TRBJ1-1, the complete variable domain is KAGVTQTPRYLIKTRGQQVTLSCSPISGHRSVSWYQQTPGQGLQFLFEYFSETQRNKGNFPGRFSGRQFSNSRSEMNVSTLELGDSALYLCASSLDRGMNTEAFFGQGTRLTVV.